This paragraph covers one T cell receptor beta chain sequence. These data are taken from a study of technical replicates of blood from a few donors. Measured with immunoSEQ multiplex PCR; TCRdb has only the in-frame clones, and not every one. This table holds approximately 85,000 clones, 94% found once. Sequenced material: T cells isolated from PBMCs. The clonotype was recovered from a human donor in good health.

CDR3 sequence reads: CASRRSGQASYEQYF. The DNA for the CDR3 is TGTGCCAGCAGACGTTCGGGACAGGCATCCTACGAGCAGTACTTC. The chain links TRBV6-5 to TRBJ2-7, with 8 bases that match TRBD1. CDR3 length: 15 residues. The germline CDR1 and CDR2 sequences are MNHEY and SVGAGI. J gave up 1 base and V 6 bases, and 8 bases lay outside the gene matches.